The 8 T cell receptor beta chains given below trace back to one sample, sequenced in a study of cytomegalovirus exposure and HLA in healthy donors. Some clones are missing from TCRdb's copy, which holds only in-frame ones; the method was immunoSEQ multiplex PCR. The table has about 150,000 clones, around 84% seen once; the top ten hold about 2.2%. Material: PBMCs. These receptor sequences come from a human donor in good health.

The chain couples TRBV7-6 to TRBJ2-1, with 7 nucleotides matching TRBD2. The CDR3 contains 14 residues. Germline V gene lookup returns CDR1 SGHVS and CDR2 FNYEAQ. After removal of 5 bases from V and 8 bases from J, the junction contained 9 bases not matched to a gene. CDR3 nucleotide sequence: TGTGCCAGCAGCCCCATGGGGGGGGTCGATGAGCAGTTCTTC. Residues: CASSPMGGVDEQFF.

The chain recombines TRBV19 with TRBJ2-7, with 7 positions matching TRBD2. The CDR3 has 16 residues. CDR1 and CDR2 from the germline V gene are LNHDA and SQIVND (reference sequence). V lost 5 bases and J lost 3; bases outside the gene matches: 13. The CDR3 protein is CASSPRAGGSVYEQYF. The CDR3 coding sequence is TGTGCCAGTAGTCCACGGGCCGGGGGGAGTGTCTACGAGCAGTACTTC. The full variable domain, in which reference TRBV19 and TRBJ2-7 provide the parts outside the CDR3, is DGGITQSPKYLFRKEGQNVTLSCEQNLNHDAMYWYRQDPGQGLRLIYYSQIVNDFQKGDIAEGYSVSREKKESFPLTVTSAQKNPTAFYLCASSPRAGGSVYEQYFGPGTRLTVT.

The chain recombines TRBV27 with TRBJ2-1, with 11 bases that match TRBD2. J was trimmed by 10 bases and V by 6 bases; bases with no gene match: 5. Germline V gene sequence: CDR1 MNHEY, CDR2 SMNVEV (reference sequence). CDR3 length: 13 residues. CDR3 bases: TGTGCCAGCAGGCTAGCGGGAGGAGTAGAGCAGTTCTTC. Encoded protein: CASRLAGGVEQFF.

This chain connects TRBV6-5 to TRBJ2-7; a possible D gene is TRBD2 (5 bases). The length of the CDR3 is 13 residues. V shed 4 bases and J shed 4 bases, with 11 bases lying between them. Germline-derived CDR1 and CDR2 are MNHEY and SVGAGI. The CDR3 sequence is CASSSSWRYEQYF. The CDR3 DNA reads as TGTGCCAGCAGTTCTAGTTGGAGGTACGAGCAGTACTTC.

The rearrangement uses TRBV5-8 and TRBJ2-1; TRBD2 might be the D (6 bases). CDR1 and CDR2 (germline): SGHTS, YDEGEE. V gave up 2 bases and J gave up 4 bases, with 13 bases separating them. The CDR3 sequence is 15 residues long. The CDR3 sequence: CASSLRGMKYNEQFF. In DNA form, the CDR3 reads TGTGCCAGCAGCTTACGCGGGATGAAGTACAATGAGCAGTTCTTC.

In this sample, this clone turned up a few times. The sample has other DNA sequences that encode this CDR3 too. This chain uses TRBV5-1 with TRBJ2-7; TRBD2 is a possible D gene (6 bases). V was shortened by 3 bases and J by 0 bases, with 10 bases between the two germline ends. In germline, CDR1 is SGHRS, CDR2 YFSETQ. The CDR3 sequence is 14 residues long. CDR3 region: CASSSGTLSYEQYF. The CDR3 DNA sequence: TGCGCCAGCAGCTCCGGGACTCTCTCCTACGAGCAGTACTTC.

The V gene is TRBV7-8, the J gene TRBJ2-6; a weak D match, TRBD1 (7 bases). The V end was cut by 1 base, the J end by 8 bases, with 12 bases between. Germline CDR1 reads SGHVS; CDR2 reads FQNEAQ. CDR3 length: 15 residues. In DNA, the CDR3 is TGTGCCAGCAGCTTAGGACAGGGAGGTACCAACGTCCTGACTTTC. Amino acid sequence: CASSLGQGGTNVLTF. Combining the CDR3 with reference TRBV7-8 and TRBJ2-6 gives the whole variable domain GAGVSQSPRYKVAKRGQDVALRCDPISGHVSLFWYQQALGQGPEFLTYFQNEAQLDKSGLPSDRFFAERPEGSVSTLKIQRTQQEDSAVYLCASSLGQGGTNVLTFGAGSRLTVL.

This sequence joins TRBV27 and TRBJ2-2; D may be TRBD1 (6 bases). The CDR3 is made up of 17 amino acids. Trimming took 0 bases from V and 5 from J, leaving 16 bases between them. CDR1 and CDR2 (germline): MNHEY, SMNVEV (reference sequence). CDR3 nucleotide sequence: TGTGCCAGCAGTTTATCACAGGGTTTAAGGATAACCGGGGAGCTGTTTTTT. This encodes CASSLSQGLRITGELFF.